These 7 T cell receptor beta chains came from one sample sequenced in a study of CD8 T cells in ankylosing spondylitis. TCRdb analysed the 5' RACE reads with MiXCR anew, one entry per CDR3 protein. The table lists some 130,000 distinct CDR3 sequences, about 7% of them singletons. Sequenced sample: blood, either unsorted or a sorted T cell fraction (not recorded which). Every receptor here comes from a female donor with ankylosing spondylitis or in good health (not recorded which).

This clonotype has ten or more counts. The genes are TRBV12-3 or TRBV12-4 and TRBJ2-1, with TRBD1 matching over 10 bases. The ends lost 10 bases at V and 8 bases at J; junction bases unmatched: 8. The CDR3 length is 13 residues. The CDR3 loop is CATRQGAADEQFF. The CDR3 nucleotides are TGTGCCACAAGACAGGGGGCAGCGGATGAGCAGTTCTTC.

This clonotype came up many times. The CDR3 DNA reads as TGTGCCAGCAGTTCCGGGCAGTTGAACACTGAAGCTTTCTTT. It translates to CASSSGQLNTEAFF. This sequence joins TRBV12-3 or TRBV12-4 and TRBJ1-1; no clear D gene. The V end was cut by 4 bases, the J end by 0 bases, with 9 bases between. The CDR3 extends over 14 amino acids.

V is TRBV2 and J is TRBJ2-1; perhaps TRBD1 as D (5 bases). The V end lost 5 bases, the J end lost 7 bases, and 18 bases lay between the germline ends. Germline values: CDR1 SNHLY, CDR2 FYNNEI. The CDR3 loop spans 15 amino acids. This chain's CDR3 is CASSPTGMGLNEQFF. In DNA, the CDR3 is TGTGCCAGCAGTCCCACAGGAATGGGTTTAAATGAGCAGTTCTTC. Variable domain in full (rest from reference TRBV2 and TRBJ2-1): EPEVTQTPSHQVTQMGQEVILRCVPISNHLYFYWYRQILGQKVEFLVSFYNNEISEKSEIFDDQFSVERPDGSNFTLKIRSTKLEDSAMYFCASSPTGMGLNEQFFGPGTRLTVL.

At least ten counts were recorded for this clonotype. The CDR3 DNA follows: TGTGCTAGTGGTTTGGTACTAGGAACAAATAAATACAATGAGCAGTTCTTC. Amino acids: CASGLVLGTNKYNEQFF. The genes are TRBV12-5 and TRBJ2-1; TRBD2 might be the D (5 bases). Germline CDR1 reads LGHNT; CDR2 reads FRNRAP. The CDR3 spans 17 residues. Trimming removed 0 bases at V and 4 bases at J, with 16 bases between.

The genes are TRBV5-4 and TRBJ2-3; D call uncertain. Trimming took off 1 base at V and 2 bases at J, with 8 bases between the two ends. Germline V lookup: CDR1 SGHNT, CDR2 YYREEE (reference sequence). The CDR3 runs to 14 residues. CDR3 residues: CASSLRTHTDTQYF. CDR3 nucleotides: TGTGCCAGCAGCTTGAGAACACACACAGATACGCAGTATTTT.

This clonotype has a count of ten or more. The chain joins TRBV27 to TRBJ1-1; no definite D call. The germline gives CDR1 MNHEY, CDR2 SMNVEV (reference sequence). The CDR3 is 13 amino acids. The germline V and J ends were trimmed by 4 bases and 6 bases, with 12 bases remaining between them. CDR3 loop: CASSSLGRPEAFF. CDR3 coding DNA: TGTGCCAGCAGTTCCCTCGGTCGGCCTGAAGCTTTCTTT.

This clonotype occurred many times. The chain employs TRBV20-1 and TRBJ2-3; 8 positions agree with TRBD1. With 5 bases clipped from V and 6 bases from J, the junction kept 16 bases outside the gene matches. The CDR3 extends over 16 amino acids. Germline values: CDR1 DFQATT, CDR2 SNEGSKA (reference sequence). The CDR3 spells CSAPDQDRAIGDTQYF. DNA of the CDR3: TGCAGTGCTCCAGACCAGGACAGGGCGATAGGGGATACGCAGTATTTT.